The sequence of this T cell receptor (beta chain) was determined in a study of shared clonotypes between healthy human individuals. Whole-study results and caveats: Relative to clonotypes present in all four donors, those not shared had lower generation probabilities. Naive subsets generally exceeded memory subsets in estimated richness.

V dropped 5 bases and J dropped 5; count of bases not matched to a gene: 6. The CDR3 consists of 14 residues. The germline V gene has CDR1 LNHDA and CDR2 SQIVND (reference sequence). Notes on this clone: As yet, its antigen is unknown.

Naive CD8 isolation took CD45RO-negative cells positively selected for CCR7 and excluded terminally differentiated effector memory CD45RA+ cells. Profiled with immunoSEQ multiplex PCR; TCRdb holds only in-frame clones, not every one. The sample carries roughly 2,000,000 clones, approximately 94% recorded once. V gene TRBV19 combines with J gene TRBJ1-5, with 7 bases aligning to TRBD1. The sample taken for sequencing was naive CD8+ T cells sorted from blood. The source of this sequence is a man younger than 30 in good health. CDR3: CASSRQGGDQPQHF. In nucleotides, the CDR3 is TGTGCCAGTAGTCGTCAGGGGGGGGATCAGCCCCAGCATTTT.